These 10 T cell receptor beta chains came from one sample sequenced in a study of CD4 T cells in relation to SARS-CoV-2 and coronaviruses. Their specific antigens are unknown. The table came from immunoSEQ multiplex PCR; TCRdb's copy has only in-frame clones and leaves some out. The sample includes about 22,000 clones, 60% to 80% seen only once; the top ten take 16%. CD4+ T cells from unexposed donors were obtained before the COVID-19 pandemic (2011-2018). After nine to ten days of culture, CD4+ T cells were isolated. The source material was CD4+ T cells from PBMCs, cultured in vitro. All receptors derive from a human donor in good health.

The chain employs TRBV28 and TRBJ1-2; weak D call: TRBD1 (5 bases). CDR1 is MDHEN, CDR2 SYDVKM, per germline. Trimming pared 2 bases from V and 0 bases from J, leaving 16 bases between. The CDR3 runs 17 residues. Written as DNA, the CDR3 is TGTGCCAGCAGTTTAGGAGACTACGGACACTCTAACTATGGCTACACCTTC. This sequence encodes CASSLGDYGHSNYGYTF.

The rearrangement uses TRBV27 and TRBJ2-7; 12 nucleotides align to TRBD1. Germline trimming cut 6 bases from V and 4 bases from J; bases unmatched to any gene: 7. Germline CDR1 MNHEY, CDR2 SMNVEV (reference sequence). The CDR3 spans 15 residues. CDR3 residues: CASRRGTGGLYEQYF. The CDR3 DNA follows: TGTGCCAGCAGGCGGGGGACAGGGGGCCTGTACGAGCAGTACTTC.

The gene calls are TRBV6-2 or TRBV6-3 and TRBJ1-4; TRBD1 matches at 7 bases. CDR3 length: 17 amino acids. V gave up 2 bases and J gave up 1 base; unmatched junction bases: 7. Germline CDR1 is MNHEY and CDR2 is SVGEGT. This CDR3 is CASSYGRGRGTNEKLFF. In nucleotides, the CDR3 is TGTGCCAGCAGTTACGGAAGGGGGCGCGGAACTAATGAAAAACTGTTTTTT.

This chain connects TRBV3-1 (or the pseudogene TRBV3-2) to TRBJ2-1, with 8 bases fitting TRBD1. J was trimmed by 4 bases and V by 1 base; bases with no gene match: 9. CDR1 is LGHDT and CDR2 is YNNKEL in the germline V gene (reference sequence). This CDR3 is 17 amino acids long. The CDR3 DNA is TGTGCCAGCAGCCAAGTTTACCGACAGGGGAGGTACAATGAGCAGTTCTTC. It is translated as CASSQVYRQGRYNEQFF.

The chain uses TRBV28 and TRBJ2-7, with D possibly being TRBD1 (5 bases). The CDR3 consists of 14 residues. Germline values: CDR1 MDHEN, CDR2 SYDVKM. V was shortened by 2 bases and J by 3 bases, with 11 bases between the two germline ends. DNA of the CDR3: TGTGCCAGCAGTTTAAATCACAGGTACTACGAGCAGTACTTC. As protein: CASSLNHRYYEQYF.

The V call is TRBV9, the J call TRBJ2-1, with TRBD2 matching over 9 bases. Per the germline V gene, CDR1 is SGDLS and CDR2 is YYNGEE. The CDR3 covers 16 residues. The ends lost 0 bases at V and 5 bases at J; junction bases unmatched: 6. CDR3 protein: CASSVVPAGGHNEQFF. CDR3 DNA sequence: TGTGCCAGCAGCGTAGTCCCAGCGGGAGGACACAATGAGCAGTTCTTC.

The chain combines TRBV12-5 with TRBJ2-2; 7 bases map to TRBD1. The J segment lost 3 bases and the V segment lost 0 bases, leaving 7 bases of the junction unmatched. The germline CDR1 and CDR2 sequences are LGHNT and FRNRAP. There are 17 residues in the CDR3. In DNA form, the CDR3 reads TGTGCTAGTGGTTTGGTACTGGGACAGAGCCACACCGGGGAGCTGTTTTTT. Translation gives CASGLVLGQSHTGELFF.

This clone turned up a few times. The J gene is TRBJ2-1, the V gene TRBV30; possible D gene TRBD2, 5 bases. Germline CDR1 reads GTSNPN; CDR2 reads SVGIG (reference sequence). This CDR3 contains 15 residues. Deletions cut 2 bases from V and 2 bases from J, with 13 bases between. CDR3 protein: CAWSLRGSAYNEQFF. The CDR3 coding sequence is TGTGCCTGGAGTTTGAGAGGGAGCGCCTACAATGAGCAGTTCTTC.

The chain joins TRBV6-2 or TRBV6-3 to TRBJ2-7; TRBD2 matches 8 bases. In germline, CDR1 is MNHEY, CDR2 SVGEGT. Trimming cost V 5 bases and J 4 bases; bases outside gene matches: 13. The CDR3 is 16 amino acids. The CDR3 spells CASSEPGLSGIYEQYF. The CDR3, as DNA: TGTGCCAGCAGTGAGCCGGGCCTTAGCGGGATATACGAGCAGTACTTC.

The chain joins TRBV4-1 to TRBJ2-3; D possibly corresponds to TRBD2 (6 bases). Germline CDR1 and CDR2: MGHRA and YSYEKL. This CDR3 is built from 18 residues. V lost 4 bases and J lost 0, with 20 bases in between. The CDR3 DNA reads TGCGCCAGCAGCCTGACGGGGGATCGAAGATTTAGCACAGATACGCAGTATTTT. Translation: CASSLTGDRRFSTDTQYF.